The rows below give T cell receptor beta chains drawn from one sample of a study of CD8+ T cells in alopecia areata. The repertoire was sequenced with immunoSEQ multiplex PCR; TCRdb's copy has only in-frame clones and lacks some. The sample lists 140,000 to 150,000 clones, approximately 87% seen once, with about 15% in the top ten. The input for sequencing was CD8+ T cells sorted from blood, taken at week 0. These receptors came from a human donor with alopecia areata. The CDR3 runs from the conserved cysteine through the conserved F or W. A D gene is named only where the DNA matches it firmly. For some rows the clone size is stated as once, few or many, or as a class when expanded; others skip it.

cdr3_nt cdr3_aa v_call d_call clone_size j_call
TGCAGCGTTGAGCTGGCGGGAGGCCTCCCCTACGAGCAGTACTTC CSVELAGGLPYEQYF TRBV29-1 TRBD2 NA TRBJ2-7
TGTGCCAGCCGGGGACTTCGGGAGACCCAGTACTTC CASRGLRETQYF TRBV2 NA NA TRBJ2-5
TGTGCCAGCACCTCCCGCGGGACAGGGGAAGAAAAACTGTTTTTT CASTSRGTGEEKLFF TRBV6-5 TRBD1 once TRBJ1-4
TGTGCCAGTAGTAAGGGCTCCACTGAAGCTTTCTTT CASSKGSTEAFF TRBV19 NA NA TRBJ1-1
TGTGCCAGCAGTGTGGGTGCGGACAGGGTCTCCTACGAGCAGTACTTC CASSVGADRVSYEQYF TRBV6-1 TRBD1 NA TRBJ2-7
TGCAGCGTAGTTAAACAGGGGGACGGTGAAAAACTGTTTTTT CSVVKQGDGEKLFF TRBV29-1 TRBD1 NA TRBJ1-4
TGTGCCAGCAGCCCTACAGGGCTGGGGCAGCCCCAGCATTTT CASSPTGLGQPQHF TRBV6-5 NA NA TRBJ1-5
TGTGCCAGCAGCTTTGGAGGGGATGGAGAGACCCAGTACTTC CASSFGGDGETQYF TRBV7-2 NA NA TRBJ2-5
TGTGCCAGCAGCCCAAGCGGGGGCTACAATGAGCAGTTCTTC CASSPSGGYNEQFF TRBV7-8 TRBD2 NA TRBJ2-1
TGTGCCTGGAGTGTATCAGATACGCAGTATTTT CAWSVSDTQYF TRBV30 NA NA TRBJ2-3
TGTGCCAGAGGCGGGTCGACAGGGGGCGCAATCGGGGAGCTGTTTTTT CARGGSTGGAIGELFF TRBV2 TRBD1 NA TRBJ2-2
TGTGCCAGCAGCCGGGCACGAACCGGGACATTCAAAGAGACCCAGTACTTC CASSRARTGTFKETQYF TRBV14 NA once TRBJ2-5